This entry lists 18 T cell receptor beta chains sequenced from one sample in a study of OX40 agonist ivuxolimab in advanced cancers. Using immunoSEQ multiplex PCR, the repertoire was profiled, and TCRdb retains in-frame clones only, with some absent. The data hold about 46,000 clones, with approximately 83% observed a single time. The sequencing used CD4+ or CD8+ T cells sorted from blood, collected in a trial of the OX40 agonist ivuxolimab. The receptors were sampled from an adult with an advanced solid tumor such as melanoma, head and neck, liver or kidney cancer.

This clone was seen more than once but under ten times. The chain has TRBV4-1 and TRBJ1-1; the D gene is possibly TRBD1 (6 bases). Germline CDR1 MGHRA, CDR2 YSYEKL. V dropped 4 bases and J dropped 2 bases, with 11 bases sitting between them. This CDR3 contains 14 residues. The CDR3 bases are TGCGCCAGCAGCCGGAACAGGGTTAACACTGAAGCTTTCTTT. Protein: CASSRNRVNTEAFF.

The rearrangement joins TRBV7-2 to TRBJ2-3, with 8 bases lining up with TRBD2. This CDR3 has 15 amino acids. Trimming removed 6 bases from V and 0 bases from J; junction bases left unmatched: 5. Germline CDR1 reads SGHTA; CDR2 reads FQGNSA. Here the CDR3 reads CASSLGGASTDTQYF. CDR3 in DNA: TGTGCCAGCAGTCTCGGGGGGGCTAGCACAGATACGCAGTATTTT.

The rearrangement links TRBV29-1 to TRBJ2-1; 14 nucleotides match TRBD2. Losses at the gene ends were 8 bases for V and 2 bases for J; bases not matched to a gene: 8. The CDR3 runs 16 residues. The germline V gene encodes CDR1 SQVTM and CDR2 ANQGSEA. The CDR3 reads CSHPLGLAGAYNEQFF. The DNA of the CDR3 is TGCAGCCACCCGCTGGGACTAGCGGGGGCCTACAATGAGCAGTTCTTC.

The CDR3 region is CASSQRVQSNYGYTF. DNA for the CDR3: TGTGCCAGCAGCCAAAGGGTGCAGTCTAACTATGGCTACACCTTC. The chain joins TRBV4-2 to TRBJ1-2; D not resolved. The CDR3 has 15 residues. CDR1 and CDR2 from the germline V gene are LGHNA and YNFKEQ. V dropped 2 bases and J dropped 0 bases, with 10 bases sitting between them.

This sequence joins TRBV18 and TRBJ1-1; TRBD1 agrees at 8 bases. The CDR3 sequence is 16 residues long. V shed 4 bases and J 1 base; nucleotides not matched to a gene: 8. From germline, CDR1 is KGHSH and CDR2 LQKENI. The CDR3: CASSLSQGAGNTEAFF. For the CDR3, the DNA is TGTGCCAGCTCACTTAGTCAGGGGGCGGGGAACACTGAAGCTTTCTTT.

The chain is built from TRBV5-1 and TRBJ2-1; 7 nucleotides match TRBD2. Germline CDR1 SGHRS, CDR2 YFSETQ. CDR3 length: 15 residues. The V and J ends lost 1 base and 2 bases, in that order; junction bases with no gene match: 3. The CDR3, as DNA: TGCGCCAGCAGCTTGCTAGCGGATACCTACAATGAGCAGTTCTTC. Amino acids: CASSLLADTYNEQFF.

The chain employs TRBV10-3 and TRBJ2-1; 13 positions agree with TRBD2. CDR3 length: 15 residues. V shed 4 bases and J 9 bases; nucleotides not matched to a gene: 6. CDR1 and CDR2 (germline): ENHRY, SYGVKD. DNA of the CDR3: TGTGCCATCAGTGCCCGGACTAGCGGGGGAATTGAGCAGTTCTTC. This encodes CAISARTSGGIEQFF.

The chain has TRBV11-2 and TRBJ1-3; D not resolved. V shed 4 bases and J shed 0 bases, with 10 bases lying between them. The CDR3 covers 15 residues. CDR1 and CDR2 from the germline V gene are SGHAT and FQNNGV. Written as DNA, the CDR3 is TGTGCCAGCAGCTCGACCCCCAGCTCTGGAAACACCATATATTTT. Protein sequence: CASSSTPSSGNTIYF.

This clone was seen only once. The rearrangement links TRBV30 to TRBJ1-1, with D uncertain. There are 13 residues in the CDR3. Trimming took 4 bases from V and 0 from J, leaving 9 bases between them. CDR1 and CDR2 from the germline V gene are GTSNPN and SVGIG (reference sequence). Written as DNA, the CDR3 is TGTGCCTGGACGGGCAGATTGAACACTGAAGCTTTCTTT. Translation: CAWTGRLNTEAFF.

This rearrangement joins TRBV18 to TRBJ2-2, with 8 bases lining up with TRBD1. Germline lookup yields CDR1 KGHSH and CDR2 LQKENI. Trimming at V came to 9 bases and at J to 4 bases, leaving 4 bases not matched to a gene. This CDR3 region has 13 residues. The CDR3 DNA is TGTGCCAGTTTCAGGGGGCTCACCGGGGAGCTGTTTTTT. Translating gives CASFRGLTGELFF.

The V call is TRBV10-3, the J call TRBJ1-3; a possible D gene is TRBD1 (6 bases). CDR3 length equals 15 residues. V lost 4 bases, J lost 1 base, and 11 bases lay in between. Per the germline V gene, CDR1 is ENHRY and CDR2 is SYGVKD. CDR3: CAISGAGESGNTIYF. The CDR3 bases are TGTGCCATCAGTGGGGCAGGGGAATCTGGAAACACCATATATTTT.

The rearrangement links TRBV9 to TRBJ1-1, with D possibly matching TRBD1 (5 bases). V gave up 3 bases and J gave up 1 base, with 16 bases separating them. CDR1 is SGDLS and CDR2 is YYNGEE in the germline V gene. This CDR3 has 16 residues. CDR3 sequence reads: CASSAPGTSGNTEAFF. Written as DNA, the CDR3 is TGTGCCAGCAGCGCACCAGGGACCTCGGGGAACACTGAAGCTTTCTTT. The full variable domain, completed using reference TRBV9 and TRBJ1-1, is DSGVTQTPKHLITATGQRVTLRCSPRSGDLSVYWYQQSLDQGLQFLIQYYNGEERAKGNILERFSAQQFPDLHSELNLSSLELGDSALYFCASSAPGTSGNTEAFFGQGTRLTVV.

The chain has TRBV6-1 and TRBJ2-7; D gene uncertain. The V end lost 2 bases, the J end lost 3 bases, and 8 bases lay between the germline ends. CDR1 is MNHNS, CDR2 SASEGT, per germline. The CDR3 consists of 13 residues. The CDR3 loop is CASSERAVYEQYF. In DNA form, the CDR3 reads TGTGCCAGCAGTGAAAGGGCAGTCTACGAGCAGTACTTC.

This chain joins TRBV7-4 and TRBJ2-7; 9 bases line up with TRBD1. The trim removed 3 bases at V and 5 bases at J, leaving 5 bases unmatched. The V gene's germline CDR1 is SGHVT and CDR2 SQSDAQ. The CDR3 extends over 14 amino acids. This CDR3 is CASSLDRGRDEQYF. The CDR3 DNA sequence: TGTGCCAGCAGCTTGGACAGGGGCCGGGACGAGCAGTACTTC.

This chain connects TRBV6-1 to TRBJ1-5; D not certain. The CDR3 runs 14 residues. The germline V gene encodes CDR1 MNHNS and CDR2 SASEGT. Trimming stripped 2 bases from V and 5 bases from J, with 10 bases between. Here the CDR3 reads CASSETGVHQPQHF. The CDR3, as DNA: TGTGCCAGCAGTGAAACCGGCGTTCATCAGCCCCAGCATTTT.

The chain combines TRBV7-3 with TRBJ2-1, with D unclear. The V end lost 5 bases, the J end lost 13 bases, and 18 bases lay between the germline ends. The CDR3 consists of 13 residues. The germline V gene encodes CDR1 SGHTA and CDR2 FQGTGA. CDR3 nucleotide sequence: TGTGCCAGCAGCCCCACCGCCACCCAGCCCCAGTTCTTC. Its protein is CASSPTATQPQFF.

The genes are TRBV10-3 and TRBJ2-3, with 10 bases matching TRBD2. V gave up 5 bases and J gave up 5 bases; unmatched junction bases: 7. The CDR3 has 15 residues. CDR1 and CDR2 (germline): ENHRY, SYGVKD. The CDR3 bases are TGTGCCATCAGTAGTACTAGCGGGGTTGGAGATACGCAGTATTTT. This gives the protein CAISSTSGVGDTQYF.

This clone was observed a handful of times. The chain links TRBV4-2 to TRBJ2-3; 8 bases fit TRBD2. V dropped 0 bases and J dropped 3; count of bases not matched to a gene: 8. The CDR3 length is 17 residues. CDR1 and CDR2 (germline): LGHNA, YNFKEQ. In nucleotides, the CDR3 is TGTGCCAGCAGCCAAGATATCCAGCGGGGGATGACAGATACGCAGTATTTT. Residues: CASSQDIQRGMTDTQYF.